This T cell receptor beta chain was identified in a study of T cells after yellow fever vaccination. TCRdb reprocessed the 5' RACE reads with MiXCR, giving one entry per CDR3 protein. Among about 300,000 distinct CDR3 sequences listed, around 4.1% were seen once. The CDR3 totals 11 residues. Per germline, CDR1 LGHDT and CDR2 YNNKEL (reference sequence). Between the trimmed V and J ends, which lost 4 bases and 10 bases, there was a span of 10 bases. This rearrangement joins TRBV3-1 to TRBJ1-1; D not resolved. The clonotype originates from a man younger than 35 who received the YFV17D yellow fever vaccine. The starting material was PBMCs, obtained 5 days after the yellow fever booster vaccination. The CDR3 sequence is CASSRGDGAFF. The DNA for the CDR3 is TGTGCCAGCAGCCGAGGAGATGGAGCTTTCTTT.